This T cell receptor beta chain was observed in a study of blood T cell repertoires in COVID-19. Study-wide context: Sites across the United States, Italy and Spain contributed samples from acute and convalescent COVID-19. Sample material is recorded as cDNA or gDNA derived from T cells, B-cell-depleted T cells, or PBMCs.

TCRdb's table, derived via immunoSEQ multiplex PCR, lists solely in-frame clones and lacks some. The repertoire has around 71,000 clones, around 80% of them found once; the top ten carry 25% to 30%. Germline V gene data show CDR1 as MNHEY and CDR2 as SVGAGI. V lost 6 bases, J lost 6 bases, and 12 bases lay in between. The CDR3 is made up of 13 amino acids. The sample consisted of peripheral blood. The chain links TRBV6-5 to TRBJ2-1; D is unresolved. The clonotype comes from a woman older than 75 with active or convalescent COVID-19. CDR3 nucleotides: TGTGCCAGCAGCGTAGAGTCCGGCAATGAGCAGTTCTTC. Residues: CASSVESGNEQFF.